The 6 T cell receptor beta chains below were found in one sample sequenced in a study of blood T cell repertoires in COVID-19. The method was immunoSEQ multiplex PCR; TCRdb's version includes in-frame clones alone and lacks a portion of them. In the table there are 270,000 or so clones, under 90% of which are singletons. Specimen: peripheral blood. These receptors came from an older woman with active or convalescent COVID-19.

A note on this clone: Germline is not matched at one junction end, which may reflect a read error. This chain joins TRBV3-1 (or the pseudogene TRBV3-2) and TRBJ2-7, with D possibly being TRBD2 (6 bases). Germline V gene data show CDR1 as LGHDT and CDR2 as YNNKEL (reference sequence). This CDR3 region has 12 residues. Here the CDR3 reads CASSLGTFELYF. As DNA, the CDR3 is TGTGCCAGCAGCCTCGGGACTTTCGAGCTGTACTTC.

The chain has TRBV3-1 (or the pseudogene TRBV3-2) and TRBJ2-5, with D uncertain. In germline, CDR1 is LGHDT, CDR2 YNNKEL (reference sequence). V lost 5 bases to trimming and J lost 0 bases, with 4 bases between them. CDR3 length: 12 amino acids. CDR3: CASSVYQETQYF. As DNA, the CDR3 is TGTGCCAGCAGCGTCTACCAAGAGACCCAGTACTTC.

A single count supports this clone. This chain connects TRBV5-6 to TRBJ1-1, with TRBD1 matching 7 bases. Germline assignment: CDR1 SGHDT and CDR2 YYEEEE. The CDR3 is made up of 16 amino acids. V was clipped by 0 bases and J by 2 bases; unmatched bases: 7. The CDR3: CASSLGPRTGNTEAFF. The CDR3 nucleotides read TGTGCCAGCAGCTTGGGGCCGAGGACAGGTAACACTGAAGCTTTCTTT.

The gene calls are TRBV12-3 or TRBV12-4 and TRBJ2-5; D might be TRBD2 (5 bases). Trimming took off 4 bases at V and 8 bases at J, with 8 bases between the two ends. There are 11 residues in the CDR3. The CDR3 reads CASSYGVTQYF. CDR3 bases: TGTGCCAGCAGTTACGGGGTAACCCAGTACTTC.

This clone was counted between two and nine times. The chain employs TRBV9 and TRBJ1-4, with 8 bases identical to TRBD1. This CDR3 has 14 amino acids. Trimming took 3 bases from V and 3 from J; bases not matched to a gene: 1. Germline assignment: CDR1 SGDLS and CDR2 YYNGEE. The CDR3 region is CASSADRANEKLFF. The CDR3 nucleotides read TGTGCCAGCAGCGCGGACAGGGCTAATGAAAAACTGTTTTTT. Supplemented by reference TRBV9 and TRBJ1-4, the full variable domain reads DSGVTQTPKHLITATGQRVTLRCSPRSGDLSVYWYQQSLDQGLQFLIQYYNGEERAKGNILERFSAQQFPDLHSELNLSSLELGDSALYFCASSADRANEKLFFGSGTQLSVL.

The chain combines TRBV11-2 with TRBJ2-3; D unclear. Germline V gene data show CDR1 as SGHAT and CDR2 as FQNNGV. V dropped 4 bases and J dropped 0 bases, with 17 bases sitting between them. This CDR3 contains 17 residues. DNA of the CDR3: TGTGCCAGCAGCTCAGGTGTAAGGTACACGAGCACAGATACGCAGTATTTT. Its translation is CASSSGVRYTSTDTQYF.